The TCR beta chain under discussion was sequenced for a study of cytomegalovirus exposure and HLA in healthy donors. The CDR3 runs 14 residues. Germline lookup yields CDR1 SGHRS and CDR2 YFSETQ. V shed 2 bases and J shed 4 bases, with 10 bases lying between them. The count of this clone is one. Though probably carrying unrecorded immune exposures, donors were nominally healthy at sampling. PCR involved 60 Vbeta and 13 Jbeta primers. Profiled with immunoSEQ multiplex PCR; TCRdb holds only in-frame clones, not every one. The data contain about 150,000 clones, more than 70% of them singletons. This chain connects TRBV5-1 to TRBJ1-5; a weak D match, TRBD1 (6 bases). Source material: PBMCs. The origin of this receptor is a man aged 45-65 years in good health and CMV-seropositive. Here the CDR3 DNA reads TGCGCCAGCAGCTTAGGGGGAATAAATCAGCCCCAGCATTTT. Protein product: CASSLGGINQPQHF.